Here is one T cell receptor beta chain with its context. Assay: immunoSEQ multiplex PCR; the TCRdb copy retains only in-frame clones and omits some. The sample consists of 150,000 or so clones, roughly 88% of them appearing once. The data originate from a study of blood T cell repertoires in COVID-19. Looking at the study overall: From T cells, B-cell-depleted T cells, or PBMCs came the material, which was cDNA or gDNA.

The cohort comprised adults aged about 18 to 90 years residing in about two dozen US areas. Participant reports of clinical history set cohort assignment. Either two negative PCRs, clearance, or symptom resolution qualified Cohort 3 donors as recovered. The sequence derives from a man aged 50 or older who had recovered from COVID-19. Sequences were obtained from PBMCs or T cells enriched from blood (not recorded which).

The CDR3 DNA sequence: TGTGCCAGCAGTTCCCTGGCGGGGGGGGTCAATGAGCAGTTCTTC. Its translation: CASSSLAGGVNEQFF. This chain joins TRBV27 and TRBJ2-1, with 9 positions matching TRBD2. CDR1 and CDR2 from the germline V gene are MNHEY and SMNVEV (reference sequence). This CDR3 region has 15 residues. V lost 4 bases, J lost 6 bases, and 7 bases stayed unmatched.